The next 3 T cell receptor beta chains were all read from a single sample in a study of CD8 T cells in Susac syndrome (dated by TCRdb to about 2019). Library construction relied on the immunoSEQ multiplex PCR assay. RNA was extracted with the RNeasy kit and roughly 0.45 to 1 ug was reverse transcribed using random hexamers. Through fastp at Q25 and MiXCR, TCRdb rebuilt clones from the public reads, retaining in-frame beta chains. Records with the same CDR3 protein are collapsed into one entry carrying the most frequent genes and DNA. The sample has about 400,000 distinct CDR3 sequences on record, 75% to 90% of them singletons. Jointly, the top ten make up approximately 0.12% of the sample. The sequenced sample consisted of CD8+ T cells from PBMCs. Receptors originate from a human donor with multiple sclerosis.

The sample holds one count of this clonotype. The rearrangement links TRBV28 to TRBJ1-1, with D possibly TRBD1 on 6 matching bases. Germline V gives CDR1 MDHEN, CDR2 SYDVKM. The V gene lost 3 bases and the J gene lost 2 bases, with 13 bases spanning the gap. The CDR3 extends over 15 amino acids. CDR3 loop: CASSFYTQGNTEAFF. The CDR3, as DNA: TGTGCCAGCAGTTTTTACACACAGGGTAACACTGAAGCTTTCTTT.

The gene calls are TRBV9 and TRBJ2-7; D is unclear. The ends were cut back, 4 bases at V and 6 bases at J, with 14 bases in the middle. Germline V gene lookup returns CDR1 SGDLS and CDR2 YYNGEE. The length of the CDR3 is 13 residues. CDR3 amino acids: CASSPLEIGEQYF. In DNA form, the CDR3 reads TGTGCCAGCAGCCCCCTAGAGATCGGCGAGCAGTACTTC.

The gene calls are TRBV4-1 and TRBJ2-7; unclear D gene. This CDR3 is built from 14 residues. V was clipped by 3 bases and J by 2 bases, with 11 bases between them. Germline V gene lookup returns CDR1 MGHRA and CDR2 YSYEKL. CDR3 residues: CASSHVTKTYEQYF. Here the CDR3 DNA reads TGCGCCAGCAGCCATGTTACCAAAACCTACGAGCAGTACTTC.